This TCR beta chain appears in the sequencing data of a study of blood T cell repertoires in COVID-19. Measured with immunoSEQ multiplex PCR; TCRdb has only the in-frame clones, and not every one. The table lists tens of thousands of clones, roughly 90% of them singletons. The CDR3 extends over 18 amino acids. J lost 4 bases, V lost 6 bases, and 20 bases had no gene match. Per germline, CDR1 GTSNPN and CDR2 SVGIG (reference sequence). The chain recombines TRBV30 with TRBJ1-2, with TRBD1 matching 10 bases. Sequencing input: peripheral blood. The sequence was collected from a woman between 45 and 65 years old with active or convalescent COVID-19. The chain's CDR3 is CACFSSSRDRGPLYGYTF. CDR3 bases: TGTGCCTGCTTCTCCTCAAGCCGGGACAGGGGCCCCCTCTATGGCTACACCTTC.